Listed below are T cell receptor beta chains from one sample, sequenced in a study of blood T cell repertoires in COVID-19. Repertoires were generated with immunoSEQ multiplex PCR, while TCRdb's copy carries only in-frame clones and drops some. The table lists roughly 160,000 clones, roughly 84% of them singletons, with about 14% in the top ten. Sequencing was performed on peripheral blood. These receptors all come from a young man with active or convalescent COVID-19. CDR3s include the opening cysteine and the closing phenylalanine or tryptophan. The D gene is left open where the match is weak. Some rows have no size entry. The others give once, few or many, or a class for an expanded clone.

clone_size	v_call	d_call	j_call	cdr3_aa
-	TRBV5-1	-	TRBJ2-1	CASSQAGDSYNEQFF
few	TRBV7-9	TRBD1	TRBJ1-6	CASSTDRGAGSPLHF
-	TRBV6-5	-	TRBJ1-4	CASTYTGSPNEKLFF
-	TRBV7-9	TRBD2	TRBJ2-7	CASSSGLAGQEQYF
-	TRBV10-3	TRBD1	TRBJ1-1	CAISAGGEAFF
-	TRBV7-6	TRBD1	TRBJ2-1	CASSQDRGSSYNEQFF
-	TRBV7-9	-	TRBJ2-6	CASTGLALSGANVLTF
once	TRBV7-2	TRBD1	TRBJ2-5	CASSPLTGYQETQYF
-	TRBV6-5	TRBD1	TRBJ1-1	CASSRKQGVNTEAFF
-	TRBV18	-	TRBJ2-5	CASSPISVAVRETQYF
-	TRBV30	-	TRBJ2-5	CAWEPGLGFQETQYF
-	TRBV19	TRBD2	TRBJ2-3	CASSMGLAGTDTQYF
-	TRBV6-5	-	TRBJ2-2	CASRGGRSTGELFF
once	TRBV4-2	TRBD2	TRBJ2-1	CASSQEGTAGGYNEQFF
-	TRBV5-1	TRBD1	TRBJ1-4	CASSPGTGEKLFF
-	TRBV7-2	-	TRBJ1-6	CASSLTGNNSPLHF
-	TRBV30	-	TRBJ2-1	CAWSAGANEQFF
-	TRBV4-1	TRBD1	TRBJ2-7	CASSRRTGRSYEQYF
once	TRBV21-1	-	TRBJ2-1	CASSKWSLAGHLSYNEQFF
-	TRBV5-1	-	TRBJ2-7	CASSLDTAYEQYF
-	TRBV19	TRBD1	TRBJ1-1	CASSGTGGTEAFF
-	TRBV28	TRBD1	TRBJ1-1	CASTRTGYDTEAFF